One and the same sample provided the 27 T cell receptor beta chains below, sequenced in a study of blood T cell repertoires in COVID-19. Some clones are missing from TCRdb's copy, which holds only in-frame ones; the method was immunoSEQ multiplex PCR. The sample yields about 190,000 clones, roughly 83% seen once. Sample: PBMCs or T cells enriched from blood (not recorded which). The receptors were gathered from a man aged 35 to 55 with acute COVID-19.

The V call is TRBV6-1, the J call TRBJ2-5, with TRBD2 identical over 11 bases. Unmatched junction bases numbered 23, after V lost 1 base and J lost 4 bases. The CDR3 extends over 22 amino acids. CDR1 and CDR2 (germline): MNHNS, SASEGT. The CDR3 reads CASSEEPFTSGSFRGYRETQYF. The DNA of the CDR3 is TGTGCCAGCAGTGAAGAACCCTTTACTAGCGGGAGTTTTAGGGGTTACAGAGAGACCCAGTACTTC.

In this sample, this clone turned up once. V is TRBV5-4 and J is TRBJ2-5; TRBD2 aligns across 7 bases. The V gene's germline CDR1 is SGHNT and CDR2 YYREEE (reference sequence). The CDR3 is made up of 15 amino acids. V was pared by 3 bases and J by 3 bases, with 8 bases of the junction left unmatched. The CDR3 here is CASSSMTSREETQYF. CDR3 bases: TGTGCCAGCAGCTCGATGACTAGCCGGGAAGAGACCCAGTACTTC.

The V and J genes are TRBV6-1 and TRBJ2-5; TRBD2 aligns across 9 bases. CDR3 length: 14 amino acids. CDR1 is MNHNS and CDR2 is SASEGT in the germline V gene. Trimming cost V 4 bases and J 4 bases; bases outside gene matches: 4. CDR3 sequence reads: CASSGAGGGETQYF. The CDR3 DNA follows: TGTGCCAGCAGTGGAGCGGGAGGCGGAGAGACCCAGTACTTC.

J is TRBJ2-7 and V is TRBV10-3; D gene unclear. This CDR3 spans 17 amino acids. Germline lookup yields CDR1 ENHRY and CDR2 SYGVKD. Trimming cost V 3 bases and J 3 bases, with 21 bases left between them. CDR3 sequence reads: CAISDPTGRINFYEQYF. CDR3 DNA: TGTGCCATCAGTGACCCCACCGGCAGGATAAACTTCTACGAGCAGTACTTC.

The chain recombines TRBV19 with TRBJ2-1; TRBD2 matches at 7 bases. The CDR3 is made up of 16 amino acids. The junction had 15 bases not matched to a gene; V was cut back by 7 bases and J by 6 bases. CDR1 is LNHDA and CDR2 is SQIVND in the germline V gene (reference sequence). CDR3 residues: CASTARLAGRSNEQFF. CDR3 nucleotides: TGTGCCAGTACCGCCAGACTAGCCGGGAGATCCAATGAGCAGTTCTTC.

The chain has TRBV7-3 and TRBJ2-2, with 9 bases fitting TRBD2. In germline, CDR1 is SGHTA, CDR2 FQGTGA. CDR3 length: 16 residues. V was pared by 5 bases and J by 6 bases, with 10 bases of the junction left unmatched. The CDR3 protein is CASSPIAGVRAGELFF. The CDR3 bases are TGTGCCAGCAGCCCTATAGCGGGAGTTCGGGCCGGGGAGCTGTTTTTT.

The chain has TRBV7-8 and TRBJ2-3; 8 nucleotides line up with TRBD1. The V and J ends lost 9 bases and 3 bases, in that order; junction bases with no gene match: 8. CDR1 and CDR2 from the germline V gene are SGHVS and FQNEAQ. The CDR3 length is 14 residues. The CDR3 DNA follows: TGTGCCAGACGGGTGGACAGGGTGACAGATACGCAGTATTTT. Protein sequence: CARRVDRVTDTQYF.

A single count supports this clone. The chain is built from TRBV5-4 and TRBJ2-6; D gene unclear. Germline V CDR1 and CDR2: SGHNT, YYREEE (reference sequence). This CDR3 has 17 residues. V gave up 0 bases and J gave up 3 bases, with 13 bases separating them. The CDR3: CASSLGQVEGGANVLTF. In DNA form, the CDR3 reads TGTGCCAGCAGCTTGGGTCAGGTTGAAGGTGGGGCCAACGTCCTGACTTTC.

The chain has TRBV11-2 and TRBJ1-4; 8 nucleotides line up with TRBD1. Germline CDR1 SGHAT, CDR2 FQNNGV. There are 16 residues in the CDR3. The J segment lost 4 bases and the V segment lost 5 bases, leaving 9 bases of the junction unmatched. In nucleotides, the CDR3 is TGTGCCAGCAGCAATAGAGGACAGGGTGGTAATGAAAAACTGTTTTTT. This sequence encodes CASSNRGQGGNEKLFF.

This chain joins TRBV4-2 and TRBJ2-1, with 7 bases matching TRBD2. The CDR3 totals 18 residues. Germline CDR1 LGHNA, CDR2 YNFKEQ. V dropped 0 bases and J dropped 4; count of bases not matched to a gene: 12. CDR3 loop: CASSQEPQLDGGYNEQFF. The CDR3 bases are TGTGCCAGCAGCCAAGAACCCCAGCTCGACGGGGGGTACAATGAGCAGTTCTTC.

This clone showed up just once. The gene calls are TRBV7-3 and TRBJ2-2; D is possibly TRBD2 (6 bases). The CDR3 runs to 15 residues. V was pared by 3 bases and J by 4 bases, with 12 bases between. CDR1 SGHTA and CDR2 FQGTGA come from the germline V gene. This chain's CDR3 is CASSFGGAGTGELFF. The CDR3 DNA is TGTGCCAGCAGCTTCGGAGGGGCGGGCACCGGGGAGCTGTTTTTT.

This chain uses TRBV10-3 with TRBJ1-3, with 8 bases lining up with TRBD1. Germline V CDR1 and CDR2: ENHRY, SYGVKD. V lost 11 bases to trimming and J lost 3 bases; unmatched junction nucleotides: 6. CDR3 length: 13 amino acids. This CDR3 reads CALRGTGGNTIYF. In DNA, the CDR3 is TGTGCCCTGAGAGGGACAGGTGGAAACACCATATATTTT.

The chain carries TRBV27 and TRBJ1-2, with 9 positions matching TRBD1. The CDR3 runs 15 residues. Trimming removed 5 bases from V and 9 bases from J; junction bases left unmatched: 13. CDR1 is MNHEY, CDR2 SMNVEV, per germline (reference sequence). The CDR3 protein is CASSSPRTGEVSYTF. CDR3 DNA: TGTGCCAGCAGTAGCCCCCGGACAGGGGAGGTTAGCTACACCTTC.

V and J are TRBV28 and TRBJ2-2; TRBD1 is a possible D gene (6 bases). Looked up from germline, CDR1 is MDHEN and CDR2 is SYDVKM. Trimming shortened V by 11 bases and J by 3 bases, and 13 bases separated the two germline ends. The CDR3 totals 13 residues. This CDR3 reads CAVYGQHTGELFF. The CDR3 bases are TGTGCCGTATATGGACAGCACACCGGGGAGCTGTTTTTT. Combining the CDR3 with reference TRBV28 and TRBJ2-2 gives the whole variable domain DVKVTQSSRYLVKRTGEKVFLECVQDMDHENMFWYRQDPGLGLRLIYFSYDVKMKEKGDIPEGYSVSREKKERFSLILESASTNQTSMYLCAVYGQHTGELFFGEGSRLTVL.

This clone has just one count. DNA for the CDR3: TGTGCCAGCAGCCCGGGGGGGGACTCGAACACTGAAGCTTTCTTT. Translation: CASSPGGDSNTEAFF. This chain connects TRBV21-1 to TRBJ1-1. TRBV21-1 is noted as a pseudogene. This CDR3 contains 15 residues.

This rearrangement joins TRBV4-2 to TRBJ1-5; possibly TRBD1 for D (6 bases). Trimming took off 0 bases at V and 8 bases at J, with 17 bases between the two ends. The CDR3 covers 16 residues. Germline CDR1 LGHNA, CDR2 YNFKEQ. The CDR3 DNA sequence: TGTGCCAGCAGCCAAGATCTCAACAGGGACGTGGAGCCCCAGCATTTT. This translates into CASSQDLNRDVEPQHF.

This clone has ten or more counts. Written as DNA, the CDR3 is TGTGCCTGGAGTTACAGGGCTGGCTACACCTTC. Its translation is CAWSYRAGYTF. The chain carries TRBV30 and TRBJ1-2, with a tentative D call TRBD1 (6 bases). Trimming cost V 2 bases and J 7 bases, with 8 bases left between them. Per the germline V gene, CDR1 is GTSNPN and CDR2 is SVGIG (reference sequence). This CDR3 contains 11 residues.

The chain recombines TRBV18 with TRBJ2-5; 9 bases are a match to TRBD2. Trimming cost V 5 bases and J 1 base; bases outside gene matches: 8. The CDR3 extends over 16 amino acids. The V gene's germline CDR1 is KGHSH and CDR2 LQKENI. CDR3 amino acids: CASSIDRLAVQETQYF. CDR3 in DNA: TGTGCCAGCTCAATAGACAGACTAGCGGTCCAAGAGACCCAGTACTTC. Using reference TRBV18 and TRBJ2-5 for the parts outside the CDR3, the full variable domain is NAGVMQNPRHLVRRRGQEARLRCSPMKGHSHVYWYRQLPEEGLKFMVYLQKENIIDESGMPKERFSAEFPKEGPSILRIQQVVRGDSAAYFCASSIDRLAVQETQYFGPGTRLLVL.

The rearrangement uses TRBV15 and TRBJ2-5; 8 bases map to TRBD2. CDR1 is LNHNV and CDR2 is YYDKDF in the germline V gene (reference sequence). There are 14 residues in the CDR3. V trimming: 5 bases; J trimming: 2 bases; junction bases outside the gene matches: 4. CDR3 bases: TGTGCCACCAGCTTGACTAGCGAGCAAGAGACCCAGTACTTC. Amino acid sequence: CATSLTSEQETQYF.

V gene TRBV9 combines with J gene TRBJ1-3; D not certain. This CDR3 has 17 residues. The germline V gene has CDR1 SGDLS and CDR2 YYNGEE. Trimming took off 0 bases at V and 1 base at J, with 14 bases between the two ends. The CDR3 DNA follows: TGTGCCAGCAGCGTAGCTCGGACTTACAGATCTGGAAACACCATATATTTT. The encoded protein is CASSVARTYRSGNTIYF.

J is TRBJ2-3 and V is TRBV7-6, with TRBD2 matching over 10 bases. This CDR3 region has 16 residues. The ends lost 8 bases at V and 0 bases at J; junction bases unmatched: 8. The germline CDR1 and CDR2 sequences are SGHVS and FNYEAQ. The chain's CDR3 is CASRPLAGGSTDTQYF. CDR3 sequence (DNA): TGTGCCAGCCGCCCCTTAGCGGGGGGAAGCACAGATACGCAGTATTTT.

V usage is TRBV5-4 and J usage is TRBJ2-1; 7 bases fit TRBD2. The V gene's germline CDR1 is SGHNT and CDR2 YYREEE (reference sequence). The trim removed 5 bases at V and 0 bases at J, leaving 11 bases unmatched. The CDR3 spans 17 residues. Written as DNA, the CDR3 is TGTGCCAGCAGGTCGGGGGGACTAAGTATCTCCTACAATGAGCAGTTCTTC. This sequence encodes CASRSGGLSISYNEQFF.

The rearrangement uses TRBV5-1 and TRBJ2-1; TRBD1 matches 7 bases. Germline V gene sequence: CDR1 SGHRS, CDR2 YFSETQ. This CDR3 contains 14 residues. With V trimmed by 0 bases and J by 3 bases, 0 bases remained unmatched. The CDR3 bases are TGCGCCAGCAGCTTGGGACAGGGCTACAATGAGCAGTTCTTC. Protein product: CASSLGQGYNEQFF.

J is TRBJ1-5 and V is TRBV6-1, with no clear D. Trimming left V 1 base short and J 0 bases short, with 10 bases between. The germline V gene has CDR1 MNHNS and CDR2 SASEGT. The CDR3 runs to 16 residues. As DNA, the CDR3 is TGTGCCAGCAGTGAAGAAACAGCCTATAGCAATCAGCCCCAGCATTTT. Translated, it gives CASSEETAYSNQPQHF.

Only one count was recorded for this clone. V and J are TRBV7-6 and TRBJ2-2; D gene ambiguous. Germline-derived CDR1 and CDR2 are SGHVS and FNYEAQ. Trimming left V 5 bases short and J 6 bases short, with 7 bases between. The CDR3 covers 12 residues. The CDR3 DNA follows: TGTGCCAGCAGCCATTTTGCCGGGGAGCTGTTTTTT. Translating it yields CASSHFAGELFF.

This rearrangement joins TRBV28 to TRBJ1-5; 9 bases are shared with TRBD1. In germline, CDR1 is MDHEN, CDR2 SYDVKM. After removal of 4 bases from V and 2 bases from J, the junction contained 6 bases not matched to a gene. This CDR3 is built from 16 residues. In nucleotides, the CDR3 is TGTGCCAGCAGTTCCGGGACAGGGTACGGCAATCAGCCCCAGCATTTT. Its protein product is CASSSGTGYGNQPQHF.

V is TRBV29-1 and J is TRBJ2-3, with 12 bases fitting TRBD2. The CDR3 covers 15 residues. J was trimmed by 3 bases and V by 6 bases; bases with no gene match: 7. CDR1 is SQVTM, CDR2 ANQGSEA, per germline. The CDR3 bases are TGCAGCGTATTTCCGACTAGCGGGAGTACAGATACGCAGTATTTT. It encodes CSVFPTSGSTDTQYF.